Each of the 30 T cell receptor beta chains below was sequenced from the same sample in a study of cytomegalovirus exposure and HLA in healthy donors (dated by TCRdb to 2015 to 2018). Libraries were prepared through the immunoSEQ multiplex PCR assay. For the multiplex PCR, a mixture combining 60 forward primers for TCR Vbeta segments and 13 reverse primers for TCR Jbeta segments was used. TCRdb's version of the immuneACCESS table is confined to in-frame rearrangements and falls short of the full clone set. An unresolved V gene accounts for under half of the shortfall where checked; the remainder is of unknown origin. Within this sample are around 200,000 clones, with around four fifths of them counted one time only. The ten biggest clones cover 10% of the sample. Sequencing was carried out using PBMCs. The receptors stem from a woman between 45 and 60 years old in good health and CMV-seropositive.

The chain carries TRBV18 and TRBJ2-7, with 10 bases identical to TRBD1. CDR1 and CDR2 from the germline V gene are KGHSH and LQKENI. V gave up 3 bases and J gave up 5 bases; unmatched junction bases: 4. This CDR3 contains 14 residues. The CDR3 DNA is TGTGCCAGCTCACCGACAGGGGGCATCAACGAGCAGTACTTC. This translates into CASSPTGGINEQYF.

The DNA of the CDR3 is TGTGCCATCAGGGGGACAGGGAACTATGGCTACACCTTC. Translating it yields CAIRGTGNYGYTF. The V gene is TRBV10-3, the J gene TRBJ1-2, with TRBD1 identical over 9 bases. Germline V gene data show CDR1 as ENHRY and CDR2 as SYGVKD. After removal of 6 bases from V and 2 bases from J, the junction contained 1 base not matched to a gene. CDR3 length: 13 residues.

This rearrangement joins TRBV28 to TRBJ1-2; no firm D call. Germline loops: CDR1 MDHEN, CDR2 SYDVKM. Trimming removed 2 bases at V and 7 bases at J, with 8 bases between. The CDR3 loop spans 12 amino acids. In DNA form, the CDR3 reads TGTGCCAGCAGTTTAGGACTTGCTGGCTACACCTTC. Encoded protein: CASSLGLAGYTF.

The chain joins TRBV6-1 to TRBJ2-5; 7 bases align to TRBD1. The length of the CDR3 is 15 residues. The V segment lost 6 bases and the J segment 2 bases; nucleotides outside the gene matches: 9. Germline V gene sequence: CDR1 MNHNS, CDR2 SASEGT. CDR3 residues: CASRSSGTAQETQYF. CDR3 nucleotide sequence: TGTGCCAGCAGGAGTTCTGGGACAGCTCAAGAGACCCAGTACTTC.

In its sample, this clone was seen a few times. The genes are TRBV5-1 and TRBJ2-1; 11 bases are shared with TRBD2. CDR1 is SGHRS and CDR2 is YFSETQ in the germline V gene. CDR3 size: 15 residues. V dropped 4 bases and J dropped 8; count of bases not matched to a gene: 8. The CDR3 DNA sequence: TGCGCCAGCAGCCCGCGACTAGCGGGAAGGGATGAGCAGTTCTTC. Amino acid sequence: CASSPRLAGRDEQFF.

The CDR3 DNA follows: TGTGCCAGCAGCTTGGGAGCTATGAACACTGAAGCTTTCTTT. Translating it yields CASSLGAMNTEAFF. This rearrangement joins TRBV5-4 to TRBJ1-1, with D hard to call. The CDR3 is 14 amino acids. The V end was cut by 0 bases, the J end by 0 bases, with 6 bases between. The V gene's germline CDR1 is SGHNT and CDR2 YYREEE (reference sequence).

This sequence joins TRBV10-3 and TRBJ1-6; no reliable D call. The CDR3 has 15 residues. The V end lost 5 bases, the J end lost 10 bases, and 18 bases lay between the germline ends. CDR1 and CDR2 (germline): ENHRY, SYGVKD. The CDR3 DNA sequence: TGTGCCATCAGTCCCACACCGGCCCAGGCGTCACCCCTCCACTTT. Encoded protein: CAISPTPAQASPLHF.

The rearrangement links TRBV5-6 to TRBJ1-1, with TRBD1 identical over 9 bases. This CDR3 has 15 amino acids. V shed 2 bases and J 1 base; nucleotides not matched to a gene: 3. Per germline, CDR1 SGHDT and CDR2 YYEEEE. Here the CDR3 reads CASSFMDRGNTEAFF. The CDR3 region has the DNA TGTGCCAGCAGCTTTATGGACAGGGGGAACACTGAAGCTTTCTTT. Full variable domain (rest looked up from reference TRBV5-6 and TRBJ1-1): DAGVTQSPTHLIKTRGQQVTLRCSPKSGHDTVSWYQQALGQGPQFIFQYYEEEERQRGNFPDRFSGHQFPNYSSELNVNALLLGDSALYLCASSFMDRGNTEAFFGQGTRLTVV.

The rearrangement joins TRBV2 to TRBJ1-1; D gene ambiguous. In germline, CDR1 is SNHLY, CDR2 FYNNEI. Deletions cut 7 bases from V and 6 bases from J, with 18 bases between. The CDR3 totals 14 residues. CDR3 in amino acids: CASNRLRGDPEAFF. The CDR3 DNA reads TGTGCCAGCAACCGCCTCCGCGGCGACCCTGAAGCTTTCTTT.

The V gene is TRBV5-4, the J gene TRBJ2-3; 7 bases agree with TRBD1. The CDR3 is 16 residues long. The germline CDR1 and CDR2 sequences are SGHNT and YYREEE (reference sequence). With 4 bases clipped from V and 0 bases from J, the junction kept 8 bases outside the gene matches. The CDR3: CASSLGPGQSTDTQYF. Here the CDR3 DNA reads TGTGCCAGCAGCCTTGGGCCGGGACAGAGCACAGATACGCAGTATTTT.

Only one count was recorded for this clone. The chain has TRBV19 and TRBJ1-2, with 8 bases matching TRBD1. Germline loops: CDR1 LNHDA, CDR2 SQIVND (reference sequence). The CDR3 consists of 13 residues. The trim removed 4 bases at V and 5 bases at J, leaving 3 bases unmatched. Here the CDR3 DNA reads TGTGCCAGTAGTAGAGGACAGGGTTATGGCTACACCTTC. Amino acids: CASSRGQGYGYTF.

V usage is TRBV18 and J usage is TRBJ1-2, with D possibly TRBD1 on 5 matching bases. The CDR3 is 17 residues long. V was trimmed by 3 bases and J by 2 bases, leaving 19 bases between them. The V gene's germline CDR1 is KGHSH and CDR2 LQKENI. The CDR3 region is CASSPTGLTGSNYGYTF. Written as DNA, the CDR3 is TGTGCCAGCTCACCCACCGGATTAACAGGATCGAACTATGGCTACACCTTC.

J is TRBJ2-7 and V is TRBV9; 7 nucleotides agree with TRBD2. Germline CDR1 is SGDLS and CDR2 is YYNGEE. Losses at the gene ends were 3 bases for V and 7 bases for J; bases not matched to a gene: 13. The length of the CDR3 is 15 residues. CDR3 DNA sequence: TGTGCCAGCAGCGAGGGAGGGGCCCTTAAAGGGGAGCAGTACTTC. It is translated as CASSEGGALKGEQYF.

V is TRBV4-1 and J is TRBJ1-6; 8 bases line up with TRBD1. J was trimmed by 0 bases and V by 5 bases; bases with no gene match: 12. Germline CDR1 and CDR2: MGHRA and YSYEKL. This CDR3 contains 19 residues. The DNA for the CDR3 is TGCGCCAGCAGCAGAAGACAGGGGATGACAAGCTCCTATAATTCACCCCTCCACTTT. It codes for CASSRRQGMTSSYNSPLHF.

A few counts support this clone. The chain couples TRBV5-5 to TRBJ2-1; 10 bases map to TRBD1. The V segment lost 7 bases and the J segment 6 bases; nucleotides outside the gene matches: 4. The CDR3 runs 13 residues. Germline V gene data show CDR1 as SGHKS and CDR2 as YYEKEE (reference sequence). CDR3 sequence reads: CASSGTGVNEQFF. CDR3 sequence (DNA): TGTGCCAGCTCAGGGACAGGGGTCAATGAGCAGTTCTTC.

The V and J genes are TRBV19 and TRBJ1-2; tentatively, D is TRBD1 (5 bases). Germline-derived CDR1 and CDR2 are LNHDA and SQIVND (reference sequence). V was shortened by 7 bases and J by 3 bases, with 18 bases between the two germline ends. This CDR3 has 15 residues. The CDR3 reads CASKGEGGVDYGYTF. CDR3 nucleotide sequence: TGTGCCAGTAAGGGAGAAGGAGGGGTCGACTATGGCTACACCTTC.

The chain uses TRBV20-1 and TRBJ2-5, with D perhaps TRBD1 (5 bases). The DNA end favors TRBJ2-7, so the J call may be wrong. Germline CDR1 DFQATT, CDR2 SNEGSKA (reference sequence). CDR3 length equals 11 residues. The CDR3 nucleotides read TGCAGTGCCCCCCGACAGCTCGAGCAGTACTTC. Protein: CSAPRQLEQYF.

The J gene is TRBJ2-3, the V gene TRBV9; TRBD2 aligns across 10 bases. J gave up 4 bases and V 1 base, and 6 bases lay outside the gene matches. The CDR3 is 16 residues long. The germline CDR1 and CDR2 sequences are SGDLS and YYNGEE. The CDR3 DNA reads TGTGCCAGCAGCGTAAGCGGGGGGGCCGGGGCAGATACGCAGTATTTT. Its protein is CASSVSGGAGADTQYF.

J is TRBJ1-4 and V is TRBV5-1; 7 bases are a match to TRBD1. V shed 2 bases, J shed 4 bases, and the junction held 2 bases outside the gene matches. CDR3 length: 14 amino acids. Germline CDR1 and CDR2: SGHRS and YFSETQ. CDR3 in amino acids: CASSFRDSNEKLFF. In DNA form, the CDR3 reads TGCGCCAGCAGCTTCCGGGACAGTAATGAAAAACTGTTTTTT.

The CDR3 is CASSRAGTGTGANVLTF. CDR3 DNA sequence: TGTGCCAGCAGCAGAGCCGGGACAGGGACTGGGGCCAACGTCCTGACTTTC. The chain employs TRBV9 and TRBJ2-6; 9 nucleotides agree with TRBD1. V dropped 4 bases and J dropped 2; count of bases not matched to a gene: 7. CDR1 is SGDLS and CDR2 is YYNGEE in the germline V gene. This CDR3 is 17 amino acids long.

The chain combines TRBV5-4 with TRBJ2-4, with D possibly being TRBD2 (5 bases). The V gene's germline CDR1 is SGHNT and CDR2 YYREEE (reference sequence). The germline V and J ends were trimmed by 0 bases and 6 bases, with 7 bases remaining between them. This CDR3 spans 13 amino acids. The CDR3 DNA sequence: TGTGCCAGCAGCTTGGGCGGGCCAAACATTCAGTACTTC. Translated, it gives CASSLGGPNIQYF.

The CDR3 region is CASPQRGATDTQYF. The CDR3 bases are TGTGCCAGCCCCCAGCGGGGGGCCACAGATACGCAGTATTTT. V and J are TRBV2 and TRBJ2-3, with 9 bases lining up with TRBD2. The V segment lost 8 bases and the J segment 2 bases; nucleotides outside the gene matches: 5. CDR1 SNHLY and CDR2 FYNNEI come from the germline V gene. CDR3 size: 14 residues.

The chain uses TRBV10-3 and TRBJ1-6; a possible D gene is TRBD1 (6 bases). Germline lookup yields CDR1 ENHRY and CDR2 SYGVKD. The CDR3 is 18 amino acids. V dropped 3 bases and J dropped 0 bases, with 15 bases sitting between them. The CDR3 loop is CAISEDRQRSSYNSPLHF. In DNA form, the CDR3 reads TGTGCCATCAGTGAAGACAGGCAGCGGAGCTCCTATAATTCACCCCTCCACTTT.

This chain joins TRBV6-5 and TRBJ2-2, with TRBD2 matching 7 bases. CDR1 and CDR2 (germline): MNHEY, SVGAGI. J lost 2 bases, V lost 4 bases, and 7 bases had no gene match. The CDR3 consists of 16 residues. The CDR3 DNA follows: TGTGCCAGCAGTTTTTACGCGGGGGACAACACCGGGGAGCTGTTTTTT. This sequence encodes CASSFYAGDNTGELFF.

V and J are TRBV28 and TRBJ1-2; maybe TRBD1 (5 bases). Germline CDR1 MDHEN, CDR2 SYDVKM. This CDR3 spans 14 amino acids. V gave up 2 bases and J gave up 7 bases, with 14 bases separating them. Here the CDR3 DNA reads TGTGCCAGCAGTTTAGTCGGGACTTTCGGTGGCTACACCTTC. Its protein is CASSLVGTFGGYTF.

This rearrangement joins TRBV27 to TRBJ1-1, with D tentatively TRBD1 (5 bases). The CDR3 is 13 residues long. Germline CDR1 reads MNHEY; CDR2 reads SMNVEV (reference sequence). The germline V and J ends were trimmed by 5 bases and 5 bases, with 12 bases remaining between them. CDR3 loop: CASSTRQGTEAFF. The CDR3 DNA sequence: TGTGCCAGCAGTACGCGTCAGGGAACTGAAGCTTTCTTT.

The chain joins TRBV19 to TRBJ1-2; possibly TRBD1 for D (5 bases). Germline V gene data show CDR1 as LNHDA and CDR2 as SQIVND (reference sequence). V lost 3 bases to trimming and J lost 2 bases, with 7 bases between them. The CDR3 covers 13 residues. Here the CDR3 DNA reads TGTGCCAGTAGTATGCGGGACAACTATGGCTACACCTTC. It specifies CASSMRDNYGYTF.

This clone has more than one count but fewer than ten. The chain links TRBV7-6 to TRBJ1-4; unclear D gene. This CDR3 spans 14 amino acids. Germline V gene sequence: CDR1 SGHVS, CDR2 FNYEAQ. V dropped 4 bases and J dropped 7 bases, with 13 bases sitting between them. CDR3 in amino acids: CASSSPQFSEKLFF. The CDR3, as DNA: TGTGCCAGCAGCTCCCCACAGTTCTCTGAAAAACTGTTTTTT.

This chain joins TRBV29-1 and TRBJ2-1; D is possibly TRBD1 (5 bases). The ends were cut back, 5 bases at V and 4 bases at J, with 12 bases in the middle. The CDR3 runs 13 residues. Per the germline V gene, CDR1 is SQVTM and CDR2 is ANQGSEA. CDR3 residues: CSVRTPRYNEQFF. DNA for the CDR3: TGCAGCGTTCGGACACCTCGATACAATGAGCAGTTCTTC.

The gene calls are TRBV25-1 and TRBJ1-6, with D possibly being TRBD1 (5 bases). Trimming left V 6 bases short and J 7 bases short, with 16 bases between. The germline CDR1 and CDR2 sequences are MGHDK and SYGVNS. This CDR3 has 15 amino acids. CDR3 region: CASSQEQGFNSPLHF. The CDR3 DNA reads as TGTGCCAGCAGCCAGGAGCAGGGTTTCAATTCACCCCTCCACTTT.